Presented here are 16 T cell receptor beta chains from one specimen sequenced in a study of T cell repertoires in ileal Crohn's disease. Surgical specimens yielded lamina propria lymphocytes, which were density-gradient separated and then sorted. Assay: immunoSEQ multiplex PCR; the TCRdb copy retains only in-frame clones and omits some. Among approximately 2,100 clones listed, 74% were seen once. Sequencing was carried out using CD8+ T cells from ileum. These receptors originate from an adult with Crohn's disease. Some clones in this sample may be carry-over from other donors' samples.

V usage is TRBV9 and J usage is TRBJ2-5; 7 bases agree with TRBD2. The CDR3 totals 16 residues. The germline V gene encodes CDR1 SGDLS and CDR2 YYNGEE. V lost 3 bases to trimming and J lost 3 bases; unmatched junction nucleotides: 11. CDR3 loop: CASSDNLAGRKETQYF. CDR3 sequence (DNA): TGTGCCAGCAGCGATAATCTGGCCGGGAGGAAAGAGACCCAGTACTTC.

The CDR3 coding sequence is TGTGCCAGCAGCTTGCCTGAGGGGGAGGGCCCCTACGAGCAGTACTTC. Its translation is CASSLPEGEGPYEQYF. The chain links TRBV5-6 to TRBJ2-7; possible D gene TRBD2, 7 bases. The CDR3 runs 16 residues. The V end was cut by 1 base, the J end by 2 bases, with 16 bases between. Per germline, CDR1 SGHDT and CDR2 YYEEEE. Supplemented by reference TRBV5-6 and TRBJ2-7, the full variable domain reads DAGVTQSPTHLIKTRGQQVTLRCSPKSGHDTVSWYQQALGQGPQFIFQYYEEEERQRGNFPDRFSGHQFPNYSSELNVNALLLGDSALYLCASSLPEGEGPYEQYFGPGTRLTVT.

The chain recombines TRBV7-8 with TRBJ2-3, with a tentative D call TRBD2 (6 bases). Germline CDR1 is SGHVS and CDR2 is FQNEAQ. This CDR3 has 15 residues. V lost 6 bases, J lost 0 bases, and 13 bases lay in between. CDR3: CASSLLATSTDTQYF. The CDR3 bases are TGTGCCAGCAGTTTACTAGCCACTAGCACAGATACGCAGTATTTT.

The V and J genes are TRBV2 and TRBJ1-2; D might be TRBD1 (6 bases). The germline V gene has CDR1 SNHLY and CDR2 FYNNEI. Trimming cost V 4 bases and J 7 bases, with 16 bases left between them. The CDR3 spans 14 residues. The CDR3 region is CASSVGQGIGGYTF. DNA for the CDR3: TGTGCCAGCAGTGTCGGCCAGGGGATAGGTGGCTACACCTTC.

CDR3 amino acids: CASSVDPSGSGTGELFF. The CDR3 DNA sequence: TGTGCCAGCAGCGTAGATCCTAGCGGGAGTGGTACCGGGGAGCTGTTTTTT. The gene calls are TRBV9 and TRBJ2-2; 10 bases fit TRBD2. This CDR3 spans 17 amino acids. The V segment lost 0 bases and the J segment 5 bases; nucleotides outside the gene matches: 7. The germline V gene encodes CDR1 SGDLS and CDR2 YYNGEE.

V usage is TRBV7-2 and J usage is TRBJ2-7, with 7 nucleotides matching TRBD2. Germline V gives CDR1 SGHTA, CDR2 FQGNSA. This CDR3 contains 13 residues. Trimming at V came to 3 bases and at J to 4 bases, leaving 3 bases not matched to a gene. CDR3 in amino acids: CASSFAGAYEQYF. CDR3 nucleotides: TGTGCCAGCAGCTTCGCGGGAGCGTACGAGCAGTACTTC.

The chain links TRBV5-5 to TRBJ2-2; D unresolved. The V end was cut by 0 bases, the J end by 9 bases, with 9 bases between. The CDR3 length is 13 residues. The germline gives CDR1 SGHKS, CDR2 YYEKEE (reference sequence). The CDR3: CASSLAVGWELFF. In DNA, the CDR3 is TGTGCCAGCAGCTTGGCCGTGGGCTGGGAGCTGTTTTTT.

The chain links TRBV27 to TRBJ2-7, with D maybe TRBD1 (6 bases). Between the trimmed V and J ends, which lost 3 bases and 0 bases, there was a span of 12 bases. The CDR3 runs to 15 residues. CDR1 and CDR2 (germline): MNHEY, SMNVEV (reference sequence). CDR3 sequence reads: CASSFWGTNSYEQYF. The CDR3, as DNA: TGTGCCAGCAGTTTTTGGGGGACAAACTCCTACGAGCAGTACTTC.

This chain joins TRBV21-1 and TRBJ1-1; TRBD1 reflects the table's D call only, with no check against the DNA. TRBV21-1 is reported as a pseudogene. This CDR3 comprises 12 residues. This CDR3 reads CARDRDRTEAFF. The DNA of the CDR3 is TGTGCCAGAGACAGGGACCGCACTGAAGCTTTCTTT.

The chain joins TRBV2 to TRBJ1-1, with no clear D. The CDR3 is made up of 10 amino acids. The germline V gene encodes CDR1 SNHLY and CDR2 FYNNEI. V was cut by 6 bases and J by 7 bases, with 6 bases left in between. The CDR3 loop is CASRGGEAFF. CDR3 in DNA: TGTGCCAGCAGGGGAGGTGAAGCTTTCTTT.

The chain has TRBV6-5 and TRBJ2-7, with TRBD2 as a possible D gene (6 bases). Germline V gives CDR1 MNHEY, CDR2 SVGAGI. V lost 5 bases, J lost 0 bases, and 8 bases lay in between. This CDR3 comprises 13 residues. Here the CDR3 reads CASSAGSSYEQYF. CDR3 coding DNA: TGTGCCAGCAGTGCCGGGAGCTCCTACGAGCAGTACTTC.

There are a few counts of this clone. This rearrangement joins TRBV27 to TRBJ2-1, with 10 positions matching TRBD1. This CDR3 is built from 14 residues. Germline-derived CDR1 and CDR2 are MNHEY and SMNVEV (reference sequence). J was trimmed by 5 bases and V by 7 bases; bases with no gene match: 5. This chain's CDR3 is CASTGTGVDNEQFF. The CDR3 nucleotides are TGTGCCAGCACCGGGACAGGGGTCGACAATGAGCAGTTCTTC.

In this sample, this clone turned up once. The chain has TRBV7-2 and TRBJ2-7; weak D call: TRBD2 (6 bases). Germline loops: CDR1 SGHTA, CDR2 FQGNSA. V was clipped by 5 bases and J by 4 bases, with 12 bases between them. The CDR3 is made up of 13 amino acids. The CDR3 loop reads CASSEFSGYEQYF. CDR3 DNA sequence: TGTGCCAGCAGCGAATTTAGCGGATACGAGCAGTACTTC.

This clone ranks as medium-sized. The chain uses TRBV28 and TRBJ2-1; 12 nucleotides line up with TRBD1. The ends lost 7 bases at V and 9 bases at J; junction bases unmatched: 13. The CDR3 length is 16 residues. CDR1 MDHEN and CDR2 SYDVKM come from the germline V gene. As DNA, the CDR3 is TGTGCCAGCACCCCCTCGGCGGGACAGGGGGCGGGTGAGCAGTTCTTC. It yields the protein CASTPSAGQGAGEQFF.

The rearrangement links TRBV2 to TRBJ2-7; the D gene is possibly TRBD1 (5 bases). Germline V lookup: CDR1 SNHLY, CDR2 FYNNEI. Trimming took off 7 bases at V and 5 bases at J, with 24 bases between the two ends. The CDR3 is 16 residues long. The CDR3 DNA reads TGTGCCAGCAACGCAGGGATAGGAGTCAGCCTCCACGAGCAGTACTTC. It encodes CASNAGIGVSLHEQYF.

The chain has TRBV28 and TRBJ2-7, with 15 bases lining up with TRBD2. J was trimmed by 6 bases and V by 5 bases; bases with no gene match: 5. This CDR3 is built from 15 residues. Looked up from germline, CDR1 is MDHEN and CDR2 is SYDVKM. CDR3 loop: CASSLGLAGGPEQYF. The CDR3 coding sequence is TGTGCCAGCAGTCTAGGACTAGCGGGAGGGCCCGAGCAGTACTTC.